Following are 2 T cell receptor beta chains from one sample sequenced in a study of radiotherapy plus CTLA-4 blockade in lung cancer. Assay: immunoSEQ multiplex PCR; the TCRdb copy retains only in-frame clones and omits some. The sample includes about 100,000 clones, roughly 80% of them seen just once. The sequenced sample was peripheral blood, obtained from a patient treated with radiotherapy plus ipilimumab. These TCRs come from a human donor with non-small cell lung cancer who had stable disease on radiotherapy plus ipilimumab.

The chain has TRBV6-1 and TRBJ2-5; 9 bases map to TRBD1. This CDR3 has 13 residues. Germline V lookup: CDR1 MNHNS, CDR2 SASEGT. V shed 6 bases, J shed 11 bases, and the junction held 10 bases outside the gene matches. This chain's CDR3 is CASRIQGADEQYF. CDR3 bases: TGTGCCAGCAGGATACAGGGGGCGGATGAGCAGTACTTC.

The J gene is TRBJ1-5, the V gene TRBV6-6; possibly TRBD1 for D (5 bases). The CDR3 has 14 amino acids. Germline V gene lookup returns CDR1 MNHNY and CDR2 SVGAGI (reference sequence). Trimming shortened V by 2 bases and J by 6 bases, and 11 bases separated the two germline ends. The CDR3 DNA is TGTGCCAGCAGTTACGGCGCAGGGAGTCAGCCCCAGCATTTT. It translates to CASSYGAGSQPQHF.